This TCR beta chain was captured by sequencing in a study of blood T cell repertoires in COVID-19. Whole-study context: Both acute and convalescent COVID-19 samples were obtained from the United States, Italy and Spain. T cells, B-cell-depleted T cells, or PBMCs supplied cDNA or gDNA.

The CDR3 has 14 amino acids. CDR1 and CDR2 (germline): LNHDA, SQIVND (reference sequence). Deletions cut 3 bases from V and 0 bases from J, with 8 bases between. Profiling relied on immunoSEQ multiplex PCR, and the TCRdb table lists in-frame clones only, not all of them. The sample has 100,000 to 150,000 clones, about 80% seen once. Sequencing was carried out using peripheral blood. The clonotype was recovered from a middle-aged man with active or convalescent COVID-19. J is TRBJ1-1 and V is TRBV19; D call uncertain. CDR3 coding DNA: TGTGCCAGTAGTATCGCCTATATGAACACTGAAGCTTTCTTT. This codes for CASSIAYMNTEAFF.